Following are 4 T cell receptor beta chains from one sample sequenced in a study of Graves' ophthalmopathy and Graves' hyperthyroidism. For repertoire sequencing, the TCR beta CDR3 regions were amplified from RNA transcripts. HTBI primers were used in a first-round RT-PCR, which preceded a second-round multiplex PCR. MiXCR was run by TCRdb on the multiplex PCR reads, yielding one entry per CDR3 protein. In the table there are around 400,000 distinct CDR3 sequences, 15% to 20% of which are singletons. Sequenced: peripheral blood. These receptors were obtained from a young woman with Graves' ophthalmopathy.

This clonotype was seen repeatedly, ten times or more. The rearrangement links TRBV6-1 to TRBJ2-5; 11 bases align to TRBD1. The germline gives CDR1 MNHNS, CDR2 SASEGT. The CDR3 spans 17 residues. V was pared by 7 bases and J by 4 bases, with 14 bases of the junction left unmatched. The CDR3: CASTSPWDRGERETQYF. In DNA, the CDR3 is TGTGCCAGCACCTCACCCTGGGACAGGGGGGAACGAGAGACCCAGTACTTC.

This clonotype came up many times. This rearrangement joins TRBV19 to TRBJ1-2; D not resolved. Trimming removed 2 bases from V and 0 bases from J, with 10 bases in between. CDR3 length equals 15 residues. The germline V gene encodes CDR1 LNHDA and CDR2 SQIVND (reference sequence). This chain's CDR3 is CASSIRIGANYGYTF. CDR3 DNA sequence: TGTGCCAGTAGTATACGAATTGGGGCTAACTATGGCTACACCTTC.

The gene calls are TRBV6-5 and TRBJ1-1; the match to TRBD1 covers 11 bases. The ends lost 0 bases at V and 5 bases at J; junction bases unmatched: 8. Germline assignment: CDR1 MNHEY and CDR2 SVGAGI. The length of the CDR3 is 17 residues. For the CDR3, the DNA is TGTGCCAGCAGTTACTCTAGGACAGGGGGCCTTCGTACTGAAGCTTTCTTT. Its protein product is CASSYSRTGGLRTEAFF.

This clonotype was seen repeatedly, ten times or more. One end of the junction varies from germline; a read error may be responsible. The chain is built from TRBV2 and TRBJ1-2, with no clear D. Germline CDR1 SNHLY, CDR2 FYNNEI. The CDR3 contains 13 residues. The CDR3 nucleotides read TGTGCTAGCAGTGAGGAGAGGGTCGATGGCTACACCTTC. Translating it yields CASSEERVDGYTF.